A selection of T cell receptor beta chains follows, all from one sample in a study of Graves' ophthalmopathy and Graves' hyperthyroidism. Using its own MiXCR run on the multiplex PCR reads, TCRdb lists one record per CDR3 protein. The data contain 1 million to 1.3 million distinct CDR3 sequences, about 38% of them seen just once; the ten biggest clones take up around 10%. The specimen was peripheral blood or thyroid tissue (not recorded which). These receptor sequences come from an adult man with Graves' hyperthyroidism. Both conserved end residues are trimmed from each CDR3.

TRBJ1-2,TRBV20-1,SAKRTYGYT
TRBJ1-2,TRBV2,ASSRGRGGDT
TRBJ1-6,TRBV2,ASSDRRDRVDSPLH
TRBJ2-2,TRBV2,ASIRDSNTGELF
TRBJ2-6,TRBV19,ASSQQGAGANVLT
TRBJ2-7,TRBV7-9,ASSLMRSSTSGGAPYEQY
TRBJ2-2,TRBV9,ASSLRTGGGELF
TRBJ2-2,TRBV10-3,AIRAGLAGNGELF
TRBJ2-7,TRBV10-2,ASSLWGRYAYEQY
TRBJ2-7,TRBV4-1,ASSQVLGTGTYEQY
TRBJ2-7,TRBV11-2,ASSFGRYEQY
TRBJ2-5,TRBV12-3/TRBV12-4,ASSKDQKETQY
TRBJ2-5,TRBV10-3,AMCILSGNCQETQY
TRBJ1-5,TRBV7-2,ASSYLGGSSQPQH
TRBJ1-4,TRBV25-1,ASSFTGANEKLF
TRBJ1-2,TRBV7-9,ASSLVWGHGYT
TRBJ1-5,TRBV27,ASSLGGVGGNQPQH
TRBJ1-1,TRBV2,ASRAQRSTEAF
TRBJ2-7,TRBV3-1,ASSQETSGSRNSYEQY
TRBJ2-7,TRBV29-1,SVTRDIGYEQY
TRBJ2-7,TRBV7-9,ASSLGVLADTYEQY
TRBJ2-6,TRBV29-1,SVTGSGANVLT